The 15 T cell receptor beta chains below were found in one sample sequenced in a study of T cell responses to AZD1222 COVID-19 vaccine. Repertoires were generated with immunoSEQ multiplex PCR, while TCRdb's copy carries only in-frame clones and drops some. The sample yields 100,000 to 150,000 clones, roughly 90% seen once. Material: peripheral blood, obtained on day 0 of AZD1222 vaccination. These receptors all stem from an adult in good health.

The chain is built from TRBV27 and TRBJ1-6; a weak D match, TRBD1 (5 bases). V was cut by 2 bases and J by 0 bases, with 17 bases left in between. This CDR3 has 19 amino acids. CDR1 MNHEY and CDR2 SMNVEV come from the germline V gene (reference sequence). CDR3 in amino acids: CASSLRGAYGVSYNSPLHF. The CDR3 nucleotides read TGTGCCAGCAGTTTACGAGGGGCCTATGGGGTCTCCTATAATTCACCCCTCCACTTT.

This sequence joins TRBV5-6 and TRBJ1-6; TRBD1 aligns across 7 bases. V lost 0 bases, J lost 8 bases, and 8 bases stayed unmatched. Germline lookup yields CDR1 SGHDT and CDR2 YYEEEE. The CDR3 totals 16 residues. CDR3 residues: CASSLAGGTGYSPLHF. The CDR3 bases are TGTGCCAGCAGCTTGGCAGGGGGAACAGGATATTCACCCCTCCACTTT.

V usage is TRBV25-1 and J usage is TRBJ2-2, with D possibly being TRBD1 (6 bases). This CDR3 spans 15 amino acids. Trimming took off 3 bases at V and 1 base at J, with 9 bases between the two ends. CDR1 is MGHDK, CDR2 SYGVNS, per germline. The CDR3 DNA reads TGTGCCAGCAGTGACGACAGGTTGAACACCGGGGAGCTGTTTTTT. Amino acid sequence: CASSDDRLNTGELFF.

The J gene is TRBJ2-1, the V gene TRBV7-6, with a weak D call TRBD1 (6 bases). V gave up 5 bases and J gave up 7 bases, with 18 bases separating them. This CDR3 contains 15 residues. From germline, CDR1 is SGHVS and CDR2 FNYEAQ. The CDR3 nucleotides are TGTGCCAGCAGCCCACTCGATACAGGGACGAATGAGCAGTTCTTC. The encoded protein is CASSPLDTGTNEQFF.

This clone occurred once. The V call is TRBV5-1, the J call TRBJ2-7, with a possible D match to TRBD1 (6 bases). The CDR3 is 14 amino acids. The ends were cut back, 0 bases at V and 3 bases at J, with 10 bases in the middle. Per the germline V gene, CDR1 is SGHRS and CDR2 is YFSETQ. CDR3 nucleotide sequence: TGCGCCAGCAGCTTGGCAGGACAGAGCTACGAGCAGTACTTC. As protein: CASSLAGQSYEQYF.

The V call is TRBV21-1, the J call TRBJ2-2; the D segment call TRBD1 is taken from the table without a DNA check. TRBV21-1 is marked as a pseudogene. The CDR3 runs 15 residues. This CDR3 is CASSKDHSGTGELFF. In DNA, the CDR3 is TGTGCCAGCAGCAAAGACCACAGTGGCACCGGGGAGCTGTTTTTT.

This clone was observed once. The chain couples TRBV13 to TRBJ1-3, with D maybe TRBD1 (6 bases). Between the trimmed V and J ends, which lost 4 bases and 3 bases, there was a span of 10 bases. The V gene's germline CDR1 is PRHDT and CDR2 FYEKMQ (reference sequence). The CDR3 is 14 residues long. Written as DNA, the CDR3 is TGTGCCAGCAGCTCAGGGGTATATGGAAACACCATATATTTT. This translates into CASSSGVYGNTIYF.

V and J are TRBV5-4 and TRBJ2-2; D ambiguous. The CDR3 totals 15 residues. V lost 1 base, J lost 6 bases, and 13 bases lay in between. In germline, CDR1 is SGHNT, CDR2 YYREEE (reference sequence). In DNA form, the CDR3 reads TGTGCCAGCAGCTTGTCCCGGTCCCCAGCCGGGGAGCTGTTTTTT. Residues: CASSLSRSPAGELFF.

J is TRBJ1-5 and V is TRBV2; 9 nucleotides agree with TRBD1. The CDR3 is made up of 16 amino acids. The germline V gene has CDR1 SNHLY and CDR2 FYNNEI. V gave up 4 bases and J gave up 3 bases; unmatched junction bases: 7. The CDR3, as DNA: TGTGCCAGCAGTGGACAACAGGGGGCGAACAATCAGCCCCAGCATTTT. Translation: CASSGQQGANNQPQHF.

The chain is built from TRBV4-1 and TRBJ2-7, with a weak D call TRBD1 (6 bases). CDR1 is MGHRA, CDR2 YSYEKL, per germline. CDR3 length: 15 residues. V dropped 1 base and J dropped 0 bases, with 10 bases sitting between them. CDR3 nucleotide sequence: TGCGCCAGCAGCCAAGTCCGGGACATCTCCTACGAGCAGTACTTC. Translated: CASSQVRDISYEQYF.

The J gene is TRBJ1-2, the V gene TRBV20-1; 7 bases align to TRBD1. Germline lookup yields CDR1 DFQATT and CDR2 SNEGSKA (reference sequence). The CDR3 covers 13 residues. J lost 7 bases, V lost 3 bases, and 8 bases had no gene match. This CDR3 is CSASPQGSGGYTF. The CDR3 DNA reads as TGCAGTGCTAGTCCACAGGGGTCAGGTGGCTACACCTTC.

The rearrangement joins TRBV11-1 to TRBJ2-1, with unresolved D. Germline CDR1 SGHAT, CDR2 FQDESV (reference sequence). V was trimmed by 7 bases and J by 4 bases, leaving 5 bases between them. This CDR3 comprises 11 residues. CDR3 loop: CASTYYNEQFF. The DNA of the CDR3 is TGTGCCAGCACTTATTACAATGAGCAGTTCTTC.

This chain connects TRBV4-1 to TRBJ1-2, with 9 bases aligning to TRBD1. From germline, CDR1 is MGHRA and CDR2 YSYEKL. The CDR3 totals 16 residues. Trimming at V came to 1 base and at J to 4 bases, leaving 7 bases not matched to a gene. The CDR3 loop reads CASSQVRGDRAYGYTF. The CDR3 nucleotides read TGCGCCAGCAGCCAAGTTAGGGGGGACAGGGCCTATGGCTACACCTTC.

The chain uses TRBV28 and TRBJ2-7; D is possibly TRBD2 (5 bases). The CDR3 extends over 15 amino acids. The V gene lost 2 bases and the J gene lost 1 base, with 12 bases spanning the gap. Germline values: CDR1 MDHEN, CDR2 SYDVKM. CDR3 bases: TGTGCCAGCAGTTTACGGGGTGGCAGATCCTACGAGCAGTACTTC. It encodes CASSLRGGRSYEQYF.

The chain combines TRBV6-1 with TRBJ2-3, with D perhaps TRBD1 or TRBD2 (5 bases each). V gave up 8 bases and J gave up 6 bases, with 15 bases separating them. From germline, CDR1 is MNHNS and CDR2 SASEGT. The length of the CDR3 is 13 residues. CDR3 region: CASFRTGTDTQYF. The CDR3 DNA follows: TGTGCCAGCTTTCGGACGGGGACGGATACGCAGTATTTT.